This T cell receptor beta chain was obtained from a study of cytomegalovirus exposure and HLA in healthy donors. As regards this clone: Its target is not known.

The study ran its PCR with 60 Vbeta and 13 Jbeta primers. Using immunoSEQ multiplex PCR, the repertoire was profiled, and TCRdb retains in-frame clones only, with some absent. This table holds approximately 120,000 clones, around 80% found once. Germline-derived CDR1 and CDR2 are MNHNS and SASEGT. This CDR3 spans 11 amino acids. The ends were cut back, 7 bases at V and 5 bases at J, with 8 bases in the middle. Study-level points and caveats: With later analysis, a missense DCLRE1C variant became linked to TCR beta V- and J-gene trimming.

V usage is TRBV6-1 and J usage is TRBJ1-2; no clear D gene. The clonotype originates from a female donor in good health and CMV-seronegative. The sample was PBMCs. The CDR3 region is CASTREYGYTF. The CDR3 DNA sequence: TGTGCCAGCACCCGGGAGTATGGCTACACCTTC.